The next 32 T cell receptor beta chains were all read from a single sample in a study of CD4 T cells in relation to SARS-CoV-2 and coronaviruses. CD4+ T cells from unexposed donors were obtained before the COVID-19 pandemic (2011-2018). The assay was immunoSEQ multiplex PCR, and TCRdb's table has in-frame clones only and misses some. The sample consists of 60,000 or so clones, 94% of them appearing once. Sequenced: naive CD4+ T cells from PBMCs. The subset is: naive CD4+ T cells isolated by negative enrichment. These TCRs come from a human donor in good health.

The chain combines TRBV28 with TRBJ1-1; D is uncertain. CDR3 size: 14 residues. Germline V gene lookup returns CDR1 MDHEN and CDR2 SYDVKM. V dropped 4 bases and J dropped 0 bases, with 9 bases sitting between them. As DNA, the CDR3 is TGTGCCAGCAGTTCCCTAGGTTTGAACACTGAAGCTTTCTTT. Amino acids: CASSSLGLNTEAFF.

The V call is TRBV19, the J call TRBJ1-2; a possible D gene is TRBD1 (5 bases). The CDR3 sequence is 14 residues long. The germline V gene has CDR1 LNHDA and CDR2 SQIVND (reference sequence). With 7 bases removed from V and 0 bases from J, the gap between germline ends came to 12 bases. CDR3 sequence: CASTLAGTNYGYTF. As DNA, the CDR3 is TGTGCCAGTACCCTCGCAGGGACTAACTATGGCTACACCTTC.

In this sample, this clone turned up a few times. J is TRBJ1-2 and V is TRBV5-5, with 7 positions matching TRBD1. This CDR3 contains 13 residues. Germline values: CDR1 SGHKS, CDR2 YYEKEE (reference sequence). V was clipped by 0 bases and J by 4 bases; unmatched bases: 0. CDR3 amino acids: CASSLAGGYGYTF. The CDR3 DNA sequence: TGTGCCAGCAGCTTGGCAGGGGGCTATGGCTACACCTTC.

The chain recombines TRBV19 with TRBJ2-2; D is ambiguous. The CDR3 is made up of 15 amino acids. V shed 0 bases and J shed 3 bases, with 8 bases lying between them. Germline CDR1 reads LNHDA; CDR2 reads SQIVND (reference sequence). The CDR3 nucleotides read TGTGCCAGTAGTATAGATACGAGATACACCGGGGAGCTGTTTTTT. It yields the protein CASSIDTRYTGELFF.

The chain combines TRBV6-5 with TRBJ1-2, with D hard to call. The CDR3 spans 14 residues. V gave up 6 bases and J gave up 4 bases, with 15 bases separating them. Germline CDR1 reads MNHEY; CDR2 reads SVGAGI. CDR3: CASSPGRGSYGYTF. The CDR3 region has the DNA TGTGCCAGCAGCCCAGGAAGAGGGAGCTATGGCTACACCTTC.

The genes are TRBV21-1 and TRBJ2-7; the table names TRBD2, a call not compared with the DNA. TRBV21-1 is marked as a pseudogene. This CDR3 is built from 17 residues. This chain's CDR3 is CASSKALRDYQTGEQYF. The CDR3 DNA reads TGTGCCAGCAGCAAAGCCCTAAGGGACTACCAAACGGGGGAGCAGTACTTC.

This rearrangement joins TRBV6-6 to TRBJ2-4; 7 nucleotides align to TRBD1. Germline V lookup: CDR1 MNHNY, CDR2 SVGAGI (reference sequence). The CDR3 totals 14 residues. The J segment lost 6 bases and the V segment lost 6 bases, leaving 8 bases of the junction unmatched. The CDR3 region has the DNA TGTGCCAGCAGCTCTGACAGGGTGGGAAACATTCAGTACTTC. It specifies CASSSDRVGNIQYF.

Comment on this clone: This sample also contains other DNA sequences that code for the same CDR3. The rearrangement links TRBV28 to TRBJ2-1; D uncertain. V gave up 6 bases and J gave up 2 bases, with 2 bases separating them. The CDR3 has 11 amino acids. Germline V gene sequence: CDR1 MDHEN, CDR2 SYDVKM. CDR3 in DNA: TGTGCCAGCAGCACCTACAATGAGCAGTTCTTC. It translates to CASSTYNEQFF.

V usage is TRBV9 and J usage is TRBJ1-3; D is ambiguous. V was clipped by 4 bases and J by 1 base, with 12 bases between them. This CDR3 has 15 residues. Germline CDR1 is SGDLS and CDR2 is YYNGEE. The CDR3 bases are TGTGCCAGCAGCCCCCGGGCGGTTTCTGGAAACACCATATATTTT. Its translation is CASSPRAVSGNTIYF.

V and J are TRBV9 and TRBJ1-1; D might be TRBD1 (6 bases). V was clipped by 4 bases and J by 4 bases, with 17 bases between them. The CDR3 is made up of 15 amino acids. The V gene's germline CDR1 is SGDLS and CDR2 YYNGEE. CDR3 residues: CASSPTGRGGTEAFF. The CDR3, as DNA: TGTGCCAGCAGCCCAACTGGAAGGGGGGGCACTGAAGCTTTCTTT.

This clone was recorded once. The rearrangement uses TRBV28 and TRBJ1-1; D not resolved. The CDR3 runs to 13 residues. Germline V gene data show CDR1 as MDHEN and CDR2 as SYDVKM. V gave up 8 bases and J gave up 1 base, with 11 bases separating them. CDR3 in amino acids: CASGSGPNTEAFF. The CDR3 DNA follows: TGTGCCAGCGGCTCAGGACCGAACACTGAAGCTTTCTTT. The full variable domain, completed using reference TRBV28 and TRBJ1-1, is DVKVTQSSRYLVKRTGEKVFLECVQDMDHENMFWYRQDPGLGLRLIYFSYDVKMKEKGDIPEGYSVSREKKERFSLILESASTNQTSMYLCASGSGPNTEAFFGQGTRLTVV.

The CDR3 reads CASSSRGDTGELFF. Here the CDR3 DNA reads TGCGCCAGCAGTAGTAGGGGTGACACCGGGGAGCTGTTTTTT. The chain carries TRBV5-1 and TRBJ2-2; TRBD1 might be the D (5 bases). CDR1 SGHRS and CDR2 YFSETQ come from the germline V gene. CDR3 length equals 14 residues. Trimming cost V 5 bases and J 3 bases, with 11 bases left between them.

This clone has just one count. This rearrangement joins TRBV25-1 to TRBJ1-5; TRBD1 is a possible D gene (5 bases). Per the germline V gene, CDR1 is MGHDK and CDR2 is SYGVNS. The CDR3 totals 12 residues. Trimming pared 4 bases from V and 6 bases from J, leaving 7 bases between. DNA for the CDR3: TGTGCCAGCAGTGGGGGGTTTCAGCCCCAGCATTTT. Translated: CASSGGFQPQHF.

V usage is TRBV7-9 and J usage is TRBJ2-3, with D hard to call. Trimming removed 5 bases from V and 2 bases from J, with 5 bases in between. CDR1 SEHNR and CDR2 FQNEAQ come from the germline V gene (reference sequence). The CDR3 has 12 residues. The CDR3 here is CASSPTTDTQYF. DNA for the CDR3: TGTGCCAGCAGCCCAACCACAGATACGCAGTATTTT.

This clone was observed once. The chain joins TRBV28 to TRBJ2-4; D is unresolved. The length of the CDR3 is 15 residues. V lost 6 bases, J lost 1 base, and 13 bases lay in between. Germline V lookup: CDR1 MDHEN, CDR2 SYDVKM. CDR3 nucleotides: TGTGCCAGCAGCCGAAAAGGGATGGCCAAAAACATTCAGTACTTC. This encodes CASSRKGMAKNIQYF.

This clone was observed a single time. J is TRBJ2-7 and V is TRBV7-9, with D tentatively TRBD1 (5 bases). Trimming took off 5 bases at V and 11 bases at J, with 22 bases between the two ends. CDR1 is SEHNR and CDR2 is FQNEAQ in the germline V gene (reference sequence). The CDR3 length is 14 residues. This CDR3 reads CASSARTGDRKKYF. DNA for the CDR3: TGTGCCAGCAGCGCCCGAACAGGAGACCGAAAAAAGTACTTC.

This chain joins TRBV21-1 and TRBJ2-7; TRBD2 is the table's D call and was not checked against the DNA. TRBV21-1 is a pseudogene. This CDR3 region has 19 residues. Here the CDR3 DNA reads TGTGCCAGCAGCAAAGGGTCTGGACTAGCGGGAGTTCGTTCCTACGAGCAGTACTTC. Translated: CASSKGSGLAGVRSYEQYF.

A few counts support this clone. This chain joins TRBV5-1 and TRBJ2-7; 9 nucleotides align to TRBD1. V lost 5 bases, J lost 4 bases, and 7 bases stayed unmatched. This CDR3 is 14 amino acids long. Looked up from germline, CDR1 is SGHRS and CDR2 is YFSETQ. CDR3 residues: CASRGQGLAYEQYF. For the CDR3, the DNA is TGCGCCAGCAGGGGACAGGGCTTAGCATACGAGCAGTACTTC.

J is TRBJ1-5 and V is TRBV6-6, with 7 bases matching TRBD1. With 6 bases clipped from V and 4 bases from J, the junction kept 6 bases outside the gene matches. The CDR3 sequence is 14 residues long. Germline CDR1 is MNHNY and CDR2 is SVGAGI (reference sequence). The CDR3 reads CASSHSRGNQPQHF. The DNA of the CDR3 is TGTGCCAGCAGCCACTCCAGGGGGAATCAGCCCCAGCATTTT.

The chain recombines TRBV5-5 with TRBJ2-3, with a weak D call TRBD1 (6 bases). V gave up 5 bases and J gave up 1 base, with 14 bases separating them. Germline CDR1 is SGHKS and CDR2 is YYEKEE (reference sequence). This CDR3 spans 15 amino acids. CDR3 nucleotide sequence: TGTGCCAGCAGAAACAGGGTAGAAGGCACAGATACGCAGTATTTT. Amino acids: CASRNRVEGTDTQYF.

In nucleotides, the CDR3 is TGTGCCAGCAGCCCACTAGCGGGGCTGAACACCGGGGAGCTGTTTTTT. This encodes CASSPLAGLNTGELFF. The gene calls are TRBV4-2 and TRBJ2-2, with TRBD2 identical over 10 bases. The junction had 3 bases not matched to a gene; V was cut back by 4 bases and J by 1 base. CDR3 length equals 16 residues. Germline V gene lookup returns CDR1 LGHNA and CDR2 YNFKEQ.

The chain carries TRBV20-1 and TRBJ2-3, with no clear D. The germline V gene has CDR1 DFQATT and CDR2 SNEGSKA (reference sequence). The CDR3 has 12 residues. Trimming stripped 3 bases from V and 2 bases from J, with 6 bases between. CDR3 in DNA: TGCAGTGCTAGTTCGCCCACAGATACGCAGTATTTT. Amino acid sequence: CSASSPTDTQYF.

The gene calls are TRBV7-8 and TRBJ2-7; 8 nucleotides match TRBD1. Losses at the gene ends were 5 bases for V and 2 bases for J; bases not matched to a gene: 5. The CDR3 loop spans 14 amino acids. Germline CDR1 SGHVS, CDR2 FQNEAQ. CDR3 in amino acids: CASSLQGATYEQYF. CDR3 nucleotides: TGTGCCAGCAGCCTGCAGGGGGCCACCTACGAGCAGTACTTC.

The chain combines TRBV28 with TRBJ1-5; D may be TRBD1 (6 bases). This CDR3 comprises 16 residues. Germline values: CDR1 MDHEN, CDR2 SYDVKM. With 3 bases removed from V and 0 bases from J, the gap between germline ends came to 12 bases. In DNA form, the CDR3 reads TGTGCCAGCAGTTTCCCGGGGGCCTATAGCAATCAGCCCCAGCATTTT. Translation: CASSFPGAYSNQPQHF.

V is TRBV18 and J is TRBJ2-5; no definite D call. Trimming removed 4 bases from V and 1 base from J, with 7 bases in between. The CDR3 contains 13 residues. Germline V CDR1 and CDR2: KGHSH, LQKENI. CDR3 sequence reads: CASSQGLQETQYF. CDR3 DNA: TGTGCCAGCTCACAGGGCCTCCAAGAGACCCAGTACTTC.

The gene calls are TRBV5-4 and TRBJ2-1; D not certain. CDR3 size: 16 residues. Germline V gene data show CDR1 as SGHNT and CDR2 as YYREEE (reference sequence). Between the trimmed V and J ends, which lost 0 bases and 6 bases, there was a span of 16 bases. Here the CDR3 reads CASSLGVSTIGNEQFF. The DNA for the CDR3 is TGTGCCAGCAGCTTGGGTGTTAGCACGATTGGCAATGAGCAGTTCTTC.

CDR3 amino acids: CASSFRRGGSYNEQFF. The CDR3 bases are TGTGCCAGCAGCTTCCGTCGTGGGGGCTCCTACAATGAGCAGTTCTTC. The chain recombines TRBV11-2 with TRBJ2-1; tentatively, D is TRBD1 or TRBD2 (5 bases each). This CDR3 spans 16 amino acids. Per germline, CDR1 SGHAT and CDR2 FQNNGV. V lost 3 bases to trimming and J lost 0 bases, with 12 bases between them.

The gene calls are TRBV5-6 and TRBJ2-5; possibly TRBD2 for D (7 bases). V lost 6 bases and J 5 bases, leaving 20 bases between the germline ends. This CDR3 comprises 15 residues. Germline V gene sequence: CDR1 SGHDT, CDR2 YYEEEE. The CDR3 coding sequence is TGTGCCAGCACCACTACGGGCCGCGGGGGCGAGACCCAGTACTTC. It encodes CASTTTGRGGETQYF.

CDR3 amino acids: CASSLVPANTGELFF. CDR3 DNA: TGCGCCAGCAGCTTGGTTCCCGCGAACACCGGGGAGCTGTTTTTT. The J gene is TRBJ2-2, the V gene TRBV5-1; D gene uncertain. Germline values: CDR1 SGHRS, CDR2 YFSETQ. Trimming left V 0 bases short and J 0 bases short, with 6 bases between. The CDR3 is 15 residues long.

V and J are TRBV19 and TRBJ2-7; D is possibly TRBD1 (5 bases). The CDR3 extends over 15 amino acids. Trimming shortened V by 6 bases and J by 5 bases, and 20 bases separated the two germline ends. Germline V gene data show CDR1 as LNHDA and CDR2 as SQIVND (reference sequence). CDR3 nucleotides: TGTGCCAGTAGCCCTACCCCGGCAGGGTCCCACGAGCAGTACTTC. Translating gives CASSPTPAGSHEQYF. Filled out from reference TRBV19 and TRBJ2-7, the complete variable domain reads DGGITQSPKYLFRKEGQNVTLSCEQNLNHDAMYWYRQDPGQGLRLIYYSQIVNDFQKGDIAEGYSVSREKKESFPLTVTSAQKNPTAFYLCASSPTPAGSHEQYFGPGTRLTVT.

The rearrangement links TRBV28 to TRBJ2-3; D might be TRBD2 (6 bases). This CDR3 comprises 16 residues. V gave up 4 bases and J gave up 7 bases, with 21 bases separating them. In germline, CDR1 is MDHEN, CDR2 SYDVKM. CDR3: CASSSSAVKAQHTQYF. DNA of the CDR3: TGTGCCAGCAGTTCTAGCGCAGTTAAAGCTCAGCATACGCAGTATTTT.

The chain has TRBV6-5 and TRBJ2-2; D is unclear. This CDR3 is 10 amino acids long. V lost 6 bases and J 6 bases, leaving 2 bases between the germline ends. Germline CDR1 is MNHEY and CDR2 is SVGAGI. CDR3 sequence reads: CASRAGELFF. In DNA, the CDR3 is TGTGCCAGCAGGGCCGGGGAGCTGTTTTTT.